Each of the 18 T cell receptor beta chains below was sequenced from the same sample in a study of CD8+CD57+ T cells in acquired aplastic anemia. Patients who underwent sequencing had shown CD8+CD57+ cell expansion by flow cytometry. Genomic DNA was employed as the template in profiling TCR beta VDJ and CDR3. TCRdb re-called the reads through MiXCR, storing one row per CDR3 protein. In the table there are approximately 470,000 distinct CDR3 sequences, under 40% of which are singletons. Sequencing was done on a sample of sorted CD4+, CD8+, or CD8+CD57+ T cells (not recorded which) from PBMCs. Receptors originate from a human donor with aplastic anemia.

This clonotype was counted a single time. A single base separates this from a much larger clone, so it may be a read error. The rearrangement joins TRBV19 to TRBJ2-3; D may be TRBD1 (7 bases). The CDR3 is 14 amino acids. V dropped 7 bases and J dropped 1 base, with 12 bases sitting between them. Germline CDR1 is LNHDA and CDR2 is SQIVND (reference sequence). The CDR3 coding sequence is TGTGCCAGTACGGACAGGAGGGGCACAGATACGCAGTATTTT. As protein: CASTDRRGTDTQYF.

This clonotype was detected a few times. V gene TRBV6-2 or TRBV6-3 combines with J gene TRBJ1-6; 8 bases align to TRBD1. Germline V gene sequence: CDR1 MNHEY, CDR2 SVGEGT. The CDR3 is 12 residues long. The V gene end was trimmed by 6 bases and the J gene end by 17 bases; junction bases not matched to a gene: 9. Written as DNA, the CDR3 is TGTGCCAGCAGCCAGGGACAGGCTAATTTCCACTTT. Its translation is CASSQGQANFHF.

The chain couples TRBV9 to TRBJ2-1, with D possibly being TRBD1 or TRBD2 (6 bases each). The V end was cut by 0 bases, the J end by 12 bases, with 10 bases between. The CDR3 contains 12 residues. CDR1 SGDLS and CDR2 YYNGEE come from the germline V gene. CDR3 sequence reads: CASSVEGGGQFF. CDR3 in DNA: TGTGCCAGCAGCGTAGAGGGGGGTGGGCAGTTCTTC.

This clonotype appeared a few times. This sequence joins TRBV4-3 and TRBJ1-4, with D unresolved. Trimming cost V 0 bases and J 5 bases, with 16 bases left between them. This CDR3 contains 17 residues. CDR1 and CDR2 from the germline V gene are LGHNA and YSLEER. CDR3 DNA: TGCGCCAGCAGCCAAGACTCGGTGAGCTCGAGAAATGAAAAACTGTTTTTT. It yields the protein CASSQDSVSSRNEKLFF.

Turning to this clonotype: This may stem from a read error, because a much larger clone lies one nucleotide away. Lacking the conserved final phenylalanine or tryptophan, this CDR3 likely reflects a read error. CDR3 in DNA: TGTGCCAGCAGAGTGACAGGAGTTGGAAACACCATATATCTT. Translated, it gives CASRVTGVGNTIYL. V usage is TRBV2 and J usage is TRBJ1-3; TRBD1 is a possible D gene (6 bases). V lost 6 bases and J 3 bases, leaving 12 bases between the germline ends. Germline V gene lookup returns CDR1 SNHLY and CDR2 FYNNEI. The CDR3 runs to 14 residues.

The V and J genes are TRBV30 and TRBJ1-4, with 7 bases that match TRBD1. Germline CDR1 reads GTSNPN; CDR2 reads SVGIG (reference sequence). The CDR3 contains 15 residues. Unmatched junction bases numbered 3, after V lost 2 bases and J lost 0 bases. The DNA of the CDR3 is TGTGCCTGGAGTTCAGGACAGGCAACTAATGAAAAACTGTTTTTT. Residues: CAWSSGQATNEKLFF.

This clonotype has only a few counts. The CDR3 DNA is TGTGCCACCAGTGACAGACTAGTGGGTACGCAGTATTTT. Its translation: CATSDRLVGTQYF. This sequence joins TRBV24-1 and TRBJ2-3, with D possibly TRBD2 on 6 matching bases. Per germline, CDR1 KGHDR and CDR2 SFDVKD. V lost 4 bases and J 8 bases, leaving 12 bases between the germline ends. This CDR3 has 13 residues.

The chain couples TRBV7-9 to TRBJ1-2, with a weak D call TRBD1 (6 bases). The CDR3 extends over 15 amino acids. Germline assignment: CDR1 SEHNR and CDR2 FQNEAQ (reference sequence). Trimming cost V 8 bases and J 5 bases, with 21 bases left between them. The CDR3 region is CASSPQGGGGYGYTF. CDR3 sequence (DNA): TGTGCCAGCTCACCGCAGGGCGGAGGGGGATATGGCTACACCTTC.

This clonotype was recorded at least ten times. This rearrangement joins TRBV12-3 or TRBV12-4 to TRBJ1-6, with a tentative D call TRBD1 (5 bases). Between the trimmed V and J ends, which lost 2 bases and 9 bases, there was a span of 14 bases. This CDR3 is 15 amino acids long. The CDR3 region is CASSLSGGWGSPLHF. CDR3 DNA: TGTGCCAGCAGTTTATCTGGGGGGTGGGGTTCACCCCTCCACTTT.

This clonotype has only one observation. The chain employs TRBV2 and TRBJ1-6, with D tentatively TRBD1 (5 bases). Trimming left V 2 bases short and J 10 bases short, with 18 bases between. The CDR3 contains 16 residues. Germline CDR1 SNHLY, CDR2 FYNNEI. CDR3 coding DNA: TGTGCCAGCAGTGAATTAGGAGGGGTTGTGCGCTCACCCCTCCACTTT. This sequence encodes CASSELGGVVRSPLHF.

V usage is TRBV12-3 or TRBV12-4 and J usage is TRBJ1-1; 7 bases align to TRBD1. The CDR3 sequence is 15 residues long. The trim removed 6 bases at V and 1 base at J, leaving 8 bases unmatched. The CDR3 DNA reads TGTGCCAGCAGAGCTGGGACAGCTAAGAACACTGAAGCTTTCTTT. This encodes CASRAGTAKNTEAFF.

This clonotype was seen a handful of times. The chain joins TRBV24-1 to TRBJ2-1; D perhaps matches TRBD2 (6 bases). This CDR3 is built from 14 residues. Germline CDR1 reads KGHDR; CDR2 reads SFDVKD. The germline V and J ends were trimmed by 1 base and 5 bases, with 8 bases remaining between them. CDR3 coding DNA: TGTGCCACCAGTGATTTCGGGGGACACAATGAGCAGTTCTTC. Protein sequence: CATSDFGGHNEQFF.

Worth noting for this clonotype: A read error is possible here, since a much larger clone lies one base away. The rearrangement links TRBV6-1 to TRBJ2-7; D is ambiguous. The V end was cut by 5 bases, the J end by 0 bases, with 8 bases between. The CDR3 length is 13 residues. The germline V gene has CDR1 MNHNS and CDR2 SASEGT. The CDR3 coding sequence is TGTGCCAGCAGTAGGGAACACTCCTACGAGCAGTACTTC. It translates to CASSREHSYEQYF.

This chain uses TRBV11-1 with TRBJ2-3, with D maybe TRBD1 (8 bases). Germline V gene lookup returns CDR1 SGHAT and CDR2 FQDESV (reference sequence). The CDR3 extends over 15 amino acids. The V end lost 2 bases, the J end lost 1 base, and 10 bases lay between the germline ends. The CDR3 nucleotides read TGTGCCAGCAGCTTAACAGGGGGGGGCACAGATACGCAGTATTTT. Translated, it gives CASSLTGGGTDTQYF.

The V gene is TRBV2, the J gene TRBJ1-5; D may be TRBD1 (6 bases). Germline CDR1 reads SNHLY; CDR2 reads FYNNEI. This CDR3 is 14 amino acids long. V lost 6 bases and J 11 bases, leaving 20 bases between the germline ends. CDR3 region: CASRPGAENRSQHF. The CDR3 bases are TGTGCCAGCAGACCAGGGGCTGAGAATAGGTCCCAGCATTTT.

The chain couples TRBV20-1 to TRBJ2-4; a possible D gene is TRBD1 (5 bases). CDR3 size: 13 residues. Germline CDR1 reads DFQATT; CDR2 reads SNEGSKA (reference sequence). Trimming took off 3 bases at V and 7 bases at J, with 13 bases between the two ends. The CDR3 is CSASKQGTNIQYF. CDR3 nucleotide sequence: TGCAGTGCTAGTAAGCAGGGTACCAACATTCAGTACTTC.

About this clonotype: The junction and the germline gene differ at one end; a read error may be behind it. The V and J genes are TRBV6-1 and TRBJ2-7; no clear D gene. The CDR3 covers 14 residues. Germline loops: CDR1 MNHNS, CDR2 SASEGT. In DNA, the CDR3 is TGTGCCATCAGTGATTGGGCAGTCTCCGACGAGCAGTACTTC. Protein sequence: CAISDWAVSDEQYF.

This clonotype has at least ten counts. The chain joins TRBV12-3 or TRBV12-4 to TRBJ1-6; unclear D gene. The V end lost 6 bases, the J end lost 11 bases, and 11 bases lay between the germline ends. The CDR3 is 12 residues long. As DNA, the CDR3 is TGTGCCAGCAGCCAAAACTGGGCACCCCTCCACTTT. This gives the protein CASSQNWAPLHF.